This T cell receptor beta chain was retrieved from a study of identical twins. Study-wide results and caveats: Twins shared out-of-frame alpha sequences with excess low generation probability.

TCRdb passed the 5' RACE reads through MiXCR, listing each CDR3 protein once. This table has over 200,000 distinct CDR3 sequences, over 5.5% appearing once. This clonotype appeared many times. As yet, its antigen is unknown. V lost 3 bases to trimming and J lost 6 bases; unmatched junction nucleotides: 3. The CDR3 runs 15 residues. Germline V gene lookup returns CDR1 SGDLS and CDR2 YYNGEE. These same data were also listed under a study on T cells expressing NK-cell markers. That study reports: For a handful of donors, these clonotypes were likewise the leading ones in the CD3+CD56-NKG2C+ fraction.

The chain carries TRBV9 and TRBJ2-1; 13 nucleotides line up with TRBD2. This receptor was identified in a woman aged 18-29 years in good health. What was sequenced was CD8+ T cells sorted from blood. This CDR3 is CASSATSGGANEQFF. CDR3 DNA sequence: TGTGCCAGCAGCGCAACTAGCGGGGGGGCCAATGAGCAGTTCTTC.